The next 4 T cell receptor beta chains were all read from a single sample in a study of regulatory T cells in long-lasting Graves disease. Building the TCR beta libraries relied on iRepertoire HTBI primers, and CDR3 regions underwent Arm-PCR. TCRdb reprocessed the multiplex PCR reads with MiXCR, giving one entry per CDR3 protein. The table records 550,000 to 650,000 distinct CDR3 sequences, 15% to 20% of them present only once. The time point denotes: newly diagnosed GD, antithyroid drugs for less than 3 months. The TCR library was made from RNA extracted from PBMCs. These same records also appear under a second study, on T cells in Graves' hyperthyroidism and ophthalmopathy.

The starting material was peripheral blood mononuclear cells (PBMCs), obtained at new diagnosis, from a patient treated with antithyroid drugs. These receptors originate from a young man with Graves disease.

The chain employs TRBV9 and TRBJ2-7, with D possibly matching TRBD1 (5 bases). The CDR3 extends over 14 amino acids. V lost 2 bases and J lost 5, with 14 bases in between. Germline-derived CDR1 and CDR2 are SGDLS and YYNGEE. The CDR3 sequence is CASSVGTGLHEQYF. DNA for the CDR3: TGTGCCAGCAGCGTCGGAACAGGCCTCCACGAGCAGTACTTC. The full variable domain, with the rest looked up from reference TRBV9 and TRBJ2-7, is DSGVTQTPKHLITATGQRVTLRCSPRSGDLSVYWYQQSLDQGLQFLIQYYNGEERAKGNILERFSAQQFPDLHSELNLSSLELGDSALYFCASSVGTGLHEQYFGPGTRLTVT.

Concerning this clonotype itself: One end of the junction fails to match germline, which may point to a read error. The chain uses TRBV11-2 and TRBJ1-1; D is unresolved. The CDR3 consists of 16 residues. CDR1 is SGHAT and CDR2 is FQNNGV in the germline V gene. The CDR3: CASSLGRGSMGTEASF. The CDR3 bases are TGTGCCAGCAGCTTAGGGCGAGGGAGCATGGGCACTGAAGCTTCCTTT.

CDR3 in DNA: TGCGCCAGCAGCTTGACCCGTCAGAACACTGAAGCTTTCTTT. This gives the protein CASSLTRQNTEAFF. The chain employs TRBV5-1 and TRBJ1-1; D is unclear. The CDR3 is 14 amino acids. Trimming removed 1 base at V and 1 base at J, with 8 bases between. Germline V gene sequence: CDR1 SGHRS, CDR2 YFSETQ.

This clonotype has at least ten counts. V and J are TRBV27 and TRBJ2-4, with 7 positions matching TRBD1. This CDR3 contains 14 residues. The J segment lost 6 bases and the V segment lost 7 bases, leaving 9 bases of the junction unmatched. Per germline, CDR1 MNHEY and CDR2 SMNVEV (reference sequence). The CDR3, as DNA: TGTGCCAGCAAAATACAGGGGACCCTAAACATTCAGTACTTC. Residues: CASKIQGTLNIQYF.